The 8 T cell receptor beta chains listed next were all sequenced from one sample in a study of shared clonotypes between healthy human individuals. Here immunoSEQ multiplex PCR was the method, and the copy in TCRdb shows in-frame clones only, minus some. The sample lists approximately 2.5 million clones, over 85% seen once, with about 0.13% in the top ten. Sequencing was performed on naive CD4+ T cells sorted from blood. Subset given: CD45RA+ positively selected. These receptor sequences come from a man aged 18 to 29 in good health.

The gene calls are TRBV25-1 and TRBJ1-4; tentative D call: TRBD1 (6 bases). Trimming stripped 6 bases from V and 3 bases from J, with 14 bases between. Germline assignment: CDR1 MGHDK and CDR2 SYGVNS. The CDR3 covers 15 residues. The CDR3 loop reads CASRAGAWANEKLFF. The CDR3 DNA follows: TGTGCCAGCAGAGCAGGGGCGTGGGCTAATGAAAAACTGTTTTTT.

The chain uses TRBV5-4 and TRBJ2-5; D may be TRBD1 or TRBD2 (5 bases each). Trimming pared 6 bases from V and 5 bases from J, leaving 14 bases between. Looked up from germline, CDR1 is SGHNT and CDR2 is YYREEE (reference sequence). The CDR3 is 13 amino acids. The CDR3 DNA is TGTGCCAGCACCGCGTCGGGGACGGAGACCCAGTACTTC. Its protein product is CASTASGTETQYF.

For this clone: The same CDR3 also results from other DNA sequences found in this sample. The CDR3 region is CASSQDGWGEQYF. The CDR3 DNA follows: TGCGCCAGCAGCCAAGACGGCTGGGGGGAGCAGTACTTC. The V and J genes are TRBV4-1 and TRBJ2-7; D possibly uses TRBD1 or TRBD2 (5 bases each). Trimming stripped 0 bases from V and 7 bases from J, with 10 bases between. Germline values: CDR1 MGHRA, CDR2 YSYEKL. This CDR3 is built from 13 residues.

This clone was recorded once. The chain links TRBV6-5 to TRBJ2-7; tentative D call: TRBD1 (5 bases). Germline CDR1 MNHEY, CDR2 SVGAGI. This CDR3 is built from 15 residues. V shed 0 bases and J shed 1 base, with 10 bases lying between them. CDR3 in amino acids: CASSYSNQGSYEQYF. CDR3 in DNA: TGTGCCAGCAGTTACTCGAATCAGGGATCCTACGAGCAGTACTTC.

A word on this clone: This sample also contains other DNA sequences that code for the same CDR3. The V call is TRBV14, the J call TRBJ2-1; 9 nucleotides align to TRBD1. The junction had 1 base not matched to a gene; V was cut back by 1 base and J by 3 bases. This CDR3 comprises 15 residues. CDR1 and CDR2 from the germline V gene are SGHDN and FVKESK. CDR3: CASSQGQGGYNEQFF. The DNA for the CDR3 is TGTGCCAGCAGCCAAGGACAGGGGGGCTACAATGAGCAGTTCTTC.

The chain links TRBV19 to TRBJ1-1; 7 bases map to TRBD1. Trimming took 8 bases from V and 1 from J; bases not matched to a gene: 1. Germline V gene lookup returns CDR1 LNHDA and CDR2 SQIVND (reference sequence). CDR3 length: 12 amino acids. The CDR3 nucleotides are TGTGCCAGTGGACAGGAGAACACTGAAGCTTTCTTT. This codes for CASGQENTEAFF.

The V call is TRBV13, the J call TRBJ1-2; the D gene is possibly TRBD1 (5 bases). Germline V gene data show CDR1 as PRHDT and CDR2 as FYEKMQ (reference sequence). This CDR3 is built from 14 residues. V lost 10 bases and J 0 bases, leaving 15 bases between the germline ends. The CDR3 DNA reads as TGTGCCACCCCCCAAAGGGGAACTAACTATGGCTACACCTTC. Translating it yields CATPQRGTNYGYTF. Full variable domain (rest looked up from reference TRBV13 and TRBJ1-2): AAGVIQSPRHLIKEKRETATLKCYPIPRHDTVYWYQQGPGQDPQFLISFYEKMQSDKGSIPDRFSAQQFSDYHSELNMSSLELGDSALYFCATPQRGTNYGYTFGSGTRLTVV.

The chain is built from TRBV4-1 and TRBJ1-2; D gene unclear. The CDR3 loop spans 14 amino acids. The V end lost 0 bases, the J end lost 8 bases, and 13 bases lay between the germline ends. CDR1 and CDR2 (germline): MGHRA, YSYEKL. CDR3 sequence reads: CASSQDVIPLGYTF. DNA for the CDR3: TGCGCCAGCAGCCAAGACGTAATCCCCCTCGGCTACACCTTC.